This is a list of T cell receptor beta chains from one sample in a study of Ad26.COV2.S vaccination and SARS-CoV-2 variants. Sequenced by immunoSEQ multiplex PCR; TCRdb stores in-frame clones only, minus some. The sample records some 290,000 clones, around 84% being singletons. Material: peripheral blood, obtained in a trial of Ad26.COV2.S vaccine versus placebo. The receptors were gathered from a person aged 18-60 years who received the Ad26.COV2.S COVID-19 vaccine or a placebo. CDR3s include the opening cysteine and the closing phenylalanine or tryptophan. A D gene is named only where the DNA matches it firmly. Size tells how often a clone was seen (once, few, many) or the class of an expanded clone, and some rows leave it out.

d_call	clone_size	v_call	j_call	cdr3_aa	cdr3_nt
-	-	TRBV7-2	TRBJ1-6	CASRPSGPTPLHF	TGTGCCAGCAGACCCTCAGGGCCGACACCCCTCCACTTT
TRBD1	-	TRBV5-4	TRBJ1-3	CASRTDREGGNTIYF	TGTGCCAGCAGGACGGACAGGGAAGGTGGAAACACCATATATTTT
-	-	TRBV7-8	TRBJ2-1	CASSLVGGGSYNEQFF	TGTGCCAGCAGCTTAGTTGGAGGGGGGAGTTACAATGAGCAGTTCTTC
-	-	TRBV2	TRBJ1-6	CASSLRDLNSPLHF	TGTGCCAGCAGCCTTCGGGACCTTAATTCACCCCTCCACTTT
-	-	TRBV7-9	TRBJ2-6	CASSFPRDATSGANVLTF	TGTGCCAGCAGCTTCCCCCGGGACGCCACCTCTGGGGCCAACGTCCTGACTTTC
-	-	TRBV5-1	TRBJ1-4	CASSLGSTDPEKLFF	TGCGCCAGCAGCTTGGGGTCCACGGACCCTGAAAAACTGTTTTTT
-	-	TRBV18	TRBJ2-5	CASSRDQETQYF	TGTGCCAGCTCACGAGACCAAGAGACCCAGTACTTC
TRBD1	-	TRBV30	TRBJ2-7	CAYRTGGVYEQYF	TGTGCCTATAGGACAGGGGGAGTCTACGAGCAGTACTTC
-	-	TRBV29-1	TRBJ1-2	CSTPEDGYTF	TGCAGCACCCCGGAGGATGGCTACACCTTC
TRBD1	-	TRBV2	TRBJ1-1	CASSEWGTGRGLITEAFF	TGTGCCAGCAGTGAATGGGGGACAGGGAGAGGCTTGATCACTGAAGCTTTCTTT
-	-	TRBV27	TRBJ1-5	CASSLQGPVQGQPQHF	TGTGCCAGCAGTTTACAGGGGCCCGTGCAAGGGCAGCCCCAGCATTTT
TRBD1	-	TRBV6-2/TRBV6-3	TRBJ1-5	CASSYHGTGVNSNQPQHF	TGTGCCAGCAGTTACCATGGGACAGGGGTCAATAGCAATCAGCCCCAGCATTTT
TRBD1	-	TRBV6-6	TRBJ2-7	CASRSPGQGSNEQYF	TGTGCCAGCAGGTCGCCGGGACAGGGGTCGAACGAGCAGTACTTC
-	-	TRBV18	TRBJ1-3	CASSPRSAQGGNTIYF	TGTGCCAGCTCACCAAGGTCAGCACAGGGAGGAAACACCATATATTTT
TRBD1	few	TRBV7-9	TRBJ2-7	CASSLLQGAYEQYF	TGTGCCAGCAGCTTATTACAGGGGGCGTACGAGCAGTACTTC
-	-	TRBV25-1	TRBJ1-6	CASSESGRRKGSPLHF	TGTGCCAGCAGTGAATCAGGGAGGAGGAAGGGTTCACCCCTCCACTTT
TRBD1	once	TRBV27	TRBJ1-2	CASSGDRRRYTF	TGTGCCAGCAGTGGGGACAGGAGGCGCTACACCTTC
-	-	TRBV11-2	TRBJ1-2	CASSLGALYGYTF	TGTGCCAGCAGCTTAGGAGCCCTCTATGGCTACACCTTC
-	-	TRBV12-1	TRBJ1-1	CASTRDQKGDTEAFF	TGTGCCAGCACCCGGGACCAAAAAGGGGACACTGAAGCTTTCTTT
-	-	TRBV7-2	TRBJ2-7	CASSLGGPSYEQYF	TGTGCCAGCAGCTTGGGGGGCCCCTCCTACGAGCAGTACTTC
-	-	TRBV7-9	TRBJ2-1	CASSAGSPMINEQFF	TGTGCCAGCAGCGCCGGGAGCCCAATGATAAATGAGCAGTTCTTC
TRBD1	few	TRBV3-1/TRBV3-2	TRBJ1-1	CATTTGNSVAFF	TGTGCCACCACGACAGGGAATTCTGTGGCTTTCTTT
-	-	TRBV6-5	TRBJ1-6	CASSYSGRDNSPLHF	TGTGCCAGCAGTTACTCGGGCAGGGATAATTCACCCCTCCACTTT
-	-	TRBV11-2	TRBJ2-5	CASSLNSGLRETQYF	TGTGCCAGCAGCTTAAACAGCGGGCTTCGGGAGACCCAGTACTTC
TRBD1	-	TRBV30	TRBJ1-5	CAWGTGLDQPQHF	TGTGCCTGGGGGACAGGGTTGGATCAGCCCCAGCATTTT
-	-	TRBV3-1/TRBV3-2	TRBJ2-7	CASSQTGTRNRVGEQYF	TGTGCCAGCAGCCAAACCGGGACCCGTAATCGGGTAGGCGAGCAGTACTTC
TRBD1	-	TRBV11-3	TRBJ2-3	CASSLGPSSRQGVSTDTQYF	TGTGCCAGCAGCTTAGGCCCCAGCTCTCGACAGGGGGTGAGCACAGATACGCAGTATTTT
-	-	TRBV5-1	TRBJ1-1	CASSRQELNTEAFF	TGCGCCAGCAGCCGACAGGAACTGAACACTGAAGCTTTCTTT
-	-	TRBV6-5	TRBJ1-5	CASTPRQGSNQPQHF	TGTGCCAGCACCCCCAGGCAAGGGAGCAATCAGCCCCAGCATTTT
TRBD1	-	TRBV30	TRBJ1-1	CAWSVRWTGRNTEAFF	TGTGCCTGGAGTGTACGTTGGACAGGGAGGAACACTGAAGCTTTCTTT
TRBD1	-	TRBV5-1	TRBJ1-1	CASSLAQGAFREAFF	TGCGCCAGCAGCTTGGCTCAGGGGGCGTTTCGTGAAGCTTTCTTT
-	-	TRBV12-3/TRBV12-4	TRBJ1-1	CASSQGQNTEAFF	TGTGCCAGCAGTCAGGGCCAGAACACTGAAGCTTTCTTT
-	-	TRBV6-5	TRBJ1-2	CASSYRVGALMSGYTF	TGTGCCAGCAGCTACCGCGTGGGGGCCCTCATGAGTGGCTACACCTTC
-	-	TRBV5-6	TRBJ1-1	CASSLMQSGTEAFF	TGTGCCAGCAGCTTGATGCAGTCCGGCACTGAAGCTTTCTTT
-	-	TRBV4-1	TRBJ1-5	CASSQVSSRQEDQPQHF	TGCGCCAGCAGCCAAGTATCTTCTCGGCAGGAGGATCAGCCCCAGCATTTT
-	-	TRBV6-2/TRBV6-3	TRBJ2-5	CASSQDRETQYF	TGTGCCAGCAGCCAGGACCGGGAGACCCAGTACTTC
TRBD1	-	TRBV3-1/TRBV3-2	TRBJ2-1	CASSPNWGQGDNEQFF	TGTGCCAGCAGCCCAAATTGGGGACAGGGGGACAATGAGCAGTTCTTC
TRBD1	-	TRBV5-1	TRBJ1-5	CASSPGTGVNQPQHF	TGCGCCAGCAGCCCCGGGACAGGGGTCAATCAGCCCCAGCATTTT
-	-	TRBV9	TRBJ2-1	CASSVEVGPASSEQFF	TGTGCCAGCAGCGTAGAGGTGGGTCCCGCGTCAAGTGAGCAGTTCTTC
-	-	TRBV30	TRBJ1-1	CAWSLQMNTEAFF	TGTGCCTGGAGTCTCCAGATGAACACTGAAGCTTTCTTT
-	-	TRBV27	TRBJ1-2	CASSLGKHYGYTF	TGTGCCAGCAGTTTGGGCAAACACTATGGCTACACCTTC